This T cell receptor (beta chain) derives from a study of beta chain features in type 1 diabetes. Study at large: Similarity in age, gender and cell yields was seen between patients and healthy donors. Examination spanned fewer than 140,000,000 sorted cells from all samples.

Study-level results: An over-representation of cells with high TCR expression could result from cDNA sequencing.

Isolated RNA was reverse transcribed in full, so expressed TCRB transcripts were sequenced. The table came from immunoSEQ multiplex PCR; TCRdb's copy has only in-frame clones and leaves some out. This sample has roughly 450,000 clones, with approximately 15% found just once. This clone was seen more than once but under ten times. Antigen unknown. Per the germline V gene, CDR1 is SGHNT and CDR2 is YYREEE (reference sequence). CDR3 length: 14 residues. With 6 bases clipped from V and 10 bases from J, the junction kept 12 bases outside the gene matches. The chain employs TRBV5-4 and TRBJ2-1, with 8 bases matching TRBD1. Sequencing input: naive CD4+ T cells from blood. The sequence was collected from a man aged 30-40 years in good health. CDR3 nucleotides: TGTGCCAGCAACCGGGACAGGCGGTATCGGGAGCAGTTCTTC. As protein: CASNRDRRYREQFF.